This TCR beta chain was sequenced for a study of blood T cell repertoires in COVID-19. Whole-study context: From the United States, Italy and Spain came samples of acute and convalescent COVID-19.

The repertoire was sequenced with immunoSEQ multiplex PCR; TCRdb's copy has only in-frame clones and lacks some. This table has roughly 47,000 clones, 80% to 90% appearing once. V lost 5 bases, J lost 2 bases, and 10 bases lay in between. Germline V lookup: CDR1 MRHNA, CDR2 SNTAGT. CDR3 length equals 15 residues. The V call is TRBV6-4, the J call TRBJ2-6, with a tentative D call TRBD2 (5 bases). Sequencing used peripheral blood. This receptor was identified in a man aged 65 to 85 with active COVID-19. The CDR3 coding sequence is TGTGCCAGCAGTCCCGGGGTTACTGGGGCCAACGTCCTGACTTTC. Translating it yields CASSPGVTGANVLTF.